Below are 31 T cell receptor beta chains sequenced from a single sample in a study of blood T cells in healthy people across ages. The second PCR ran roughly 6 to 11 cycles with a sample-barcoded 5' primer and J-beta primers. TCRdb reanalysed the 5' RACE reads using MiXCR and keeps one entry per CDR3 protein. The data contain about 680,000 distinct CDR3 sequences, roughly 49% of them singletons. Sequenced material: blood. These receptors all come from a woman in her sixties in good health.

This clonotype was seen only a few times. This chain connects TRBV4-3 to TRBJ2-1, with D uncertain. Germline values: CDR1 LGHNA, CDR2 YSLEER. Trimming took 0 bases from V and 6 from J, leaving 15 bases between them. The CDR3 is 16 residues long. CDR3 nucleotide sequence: TGCGCCAGCAGCCAAGATCAGGTTCTCGCCGGCAATGAGCAGTTCTTC. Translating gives CASSQDQVLAGNEQFF.

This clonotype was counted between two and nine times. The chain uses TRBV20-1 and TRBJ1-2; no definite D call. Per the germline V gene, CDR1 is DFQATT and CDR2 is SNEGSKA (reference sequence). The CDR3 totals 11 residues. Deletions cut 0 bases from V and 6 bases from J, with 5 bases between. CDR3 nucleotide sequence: TGCAGTGCTAGAGAGAGAAATGGCTACACCTTC. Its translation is CSARERNGYTF.

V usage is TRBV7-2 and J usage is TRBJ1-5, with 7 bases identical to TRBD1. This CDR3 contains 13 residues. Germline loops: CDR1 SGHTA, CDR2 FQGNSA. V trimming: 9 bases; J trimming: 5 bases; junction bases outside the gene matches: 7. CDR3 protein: CASLQGMDQPQHF. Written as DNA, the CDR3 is TGTGCCAGTTTACAGGGGATGGATCAGCCCCAGCATTTT.

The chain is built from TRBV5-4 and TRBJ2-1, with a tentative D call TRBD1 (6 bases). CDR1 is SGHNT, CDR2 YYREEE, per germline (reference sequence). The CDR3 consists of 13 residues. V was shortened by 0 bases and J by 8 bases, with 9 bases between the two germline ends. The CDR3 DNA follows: TGTGCCAGCAGCTTGGCACGACAGGATGAGCAGTTCTTC. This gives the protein CASSLARQDEQFF.

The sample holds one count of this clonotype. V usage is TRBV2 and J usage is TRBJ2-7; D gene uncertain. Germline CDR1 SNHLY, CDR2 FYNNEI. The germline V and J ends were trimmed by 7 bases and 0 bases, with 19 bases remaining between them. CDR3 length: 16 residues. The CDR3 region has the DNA TGTGCCAGCACGGCTCAGTTGGCGGAAGGCTCCTACGAGCAGTACTTC. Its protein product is CASTAQLAEGSYEQYF.

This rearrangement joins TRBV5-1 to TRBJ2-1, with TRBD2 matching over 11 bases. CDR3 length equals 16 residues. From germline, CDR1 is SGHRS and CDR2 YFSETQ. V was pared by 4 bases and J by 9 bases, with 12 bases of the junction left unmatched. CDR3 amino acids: CASSPELAGVTIEQFF. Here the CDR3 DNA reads TGCGCCAGCAGCCCGGAACTAGCGGGAGTAACAATTGAGCAGTTCTTC.

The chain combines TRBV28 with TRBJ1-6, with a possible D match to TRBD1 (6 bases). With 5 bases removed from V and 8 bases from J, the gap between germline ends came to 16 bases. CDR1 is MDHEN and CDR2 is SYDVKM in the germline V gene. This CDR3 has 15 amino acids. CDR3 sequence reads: CASSPAGAGDSPLHF. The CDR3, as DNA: TGTGCCAGCAGTCCGGCAGGGGCTGGGGATTCACCCCTCCACTTT.

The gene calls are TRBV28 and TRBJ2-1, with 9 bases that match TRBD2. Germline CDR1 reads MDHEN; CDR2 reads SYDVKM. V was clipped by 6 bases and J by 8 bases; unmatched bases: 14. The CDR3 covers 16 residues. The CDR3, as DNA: TGTGCCAGCAGCCCCCTGAATAGCGGGAGTTTATATGAGCAGTTCTTC. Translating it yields CASSPLNSGSLYEQFF.

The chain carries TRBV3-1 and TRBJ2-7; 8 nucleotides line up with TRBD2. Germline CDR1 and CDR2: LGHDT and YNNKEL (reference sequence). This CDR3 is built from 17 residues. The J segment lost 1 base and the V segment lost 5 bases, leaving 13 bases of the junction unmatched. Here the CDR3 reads CASSSRGGTAFSYEQYF. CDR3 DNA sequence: TGTGCCAGCAGCTCCCGGGGGGGGACGGCCTTTTCCTACGAGCAGTACTTC.

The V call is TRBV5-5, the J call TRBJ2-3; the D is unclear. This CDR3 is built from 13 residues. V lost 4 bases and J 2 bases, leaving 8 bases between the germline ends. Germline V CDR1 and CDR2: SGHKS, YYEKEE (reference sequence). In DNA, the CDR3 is TGTGCCAGCAGCATCGATTTCACAGATACGCAGTATTTT. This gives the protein CASSIDFTDTQYF.

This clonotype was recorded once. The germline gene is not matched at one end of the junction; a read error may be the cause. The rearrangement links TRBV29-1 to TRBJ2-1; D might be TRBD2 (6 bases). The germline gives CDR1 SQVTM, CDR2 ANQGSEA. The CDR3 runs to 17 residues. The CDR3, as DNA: TGCGGCGTTGAAGGATCGGTCGTAGCGGCCGGCTACAATGAGCAGTTCTTC. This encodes CGVEGSVVAAGYNEQFF.

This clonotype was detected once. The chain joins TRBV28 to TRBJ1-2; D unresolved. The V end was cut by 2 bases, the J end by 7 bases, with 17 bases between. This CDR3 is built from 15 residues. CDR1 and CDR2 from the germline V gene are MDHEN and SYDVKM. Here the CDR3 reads CASSLILRVFGGYTF. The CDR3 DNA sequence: TGTGCCAGCAGTTTAATCCTCCGGGTCTTTGGTGGCTACACCTTC.

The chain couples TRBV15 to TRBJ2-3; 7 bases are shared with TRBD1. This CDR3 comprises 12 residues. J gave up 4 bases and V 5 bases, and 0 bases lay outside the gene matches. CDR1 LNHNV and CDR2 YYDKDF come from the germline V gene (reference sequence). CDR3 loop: CATSQGADTQYF. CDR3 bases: TGTGCCACCAGCCAGGGGGCAGATACGCAGTATTTT. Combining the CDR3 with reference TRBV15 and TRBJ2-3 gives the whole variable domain DAMVIQNPRYQVTQFGKPVTLSCSQTLNHNVMYWYQQKSSQAPKLLFHYYDKDFNNEADTPDNFQSRRPNTSFCFLDIRSPGLGDTAMYLCATSQGADTQYFGPGTRLTVL.

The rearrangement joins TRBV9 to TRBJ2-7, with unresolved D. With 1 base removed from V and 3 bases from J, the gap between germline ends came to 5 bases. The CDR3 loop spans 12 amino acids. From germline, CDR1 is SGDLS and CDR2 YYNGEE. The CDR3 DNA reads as TGTGCCAGCAGCGTATGGAGCTACGAGCAGTACTTC. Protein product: CASSVWSYEQYF.

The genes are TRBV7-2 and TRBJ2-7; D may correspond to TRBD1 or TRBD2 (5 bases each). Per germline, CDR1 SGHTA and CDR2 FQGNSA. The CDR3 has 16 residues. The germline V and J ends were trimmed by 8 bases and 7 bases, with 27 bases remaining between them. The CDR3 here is CASAAAGTSSYNEQYF. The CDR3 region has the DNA TGTGCCAGCGCCGCTGCCGGGACCAGCTCCTACAATGAGCAGTACTTC.

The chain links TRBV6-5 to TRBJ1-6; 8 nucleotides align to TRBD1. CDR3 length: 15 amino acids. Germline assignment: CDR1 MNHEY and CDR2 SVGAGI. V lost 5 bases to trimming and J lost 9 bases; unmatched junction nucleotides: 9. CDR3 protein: CASSNTGQGSSPLHF. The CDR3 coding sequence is TGTGCCAGCAGTAACACCGGACAGGGATCTTCACCCCTCCACTTT.

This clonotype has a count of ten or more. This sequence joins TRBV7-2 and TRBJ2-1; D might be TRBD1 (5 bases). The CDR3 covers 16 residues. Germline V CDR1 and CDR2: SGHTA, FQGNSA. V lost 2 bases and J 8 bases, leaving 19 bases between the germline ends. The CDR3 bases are TGTGCCAGCAGCTTACTCCCCCTCGGACAAAGCGATGAGCAGTTCTTC. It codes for CASSLLPLGQSDEQFF. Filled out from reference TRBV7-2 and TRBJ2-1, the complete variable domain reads GAGVSQSPSNKVTEKGKDVELRCDPISGHTALYWYRQSLGQGLEFLIYFQGNSAPDKSGLPSDRFSAERTGGSVSTLTIQRTQQEDSAVYLCASSLLPLGQSDEQFFGPGTRLTVL.

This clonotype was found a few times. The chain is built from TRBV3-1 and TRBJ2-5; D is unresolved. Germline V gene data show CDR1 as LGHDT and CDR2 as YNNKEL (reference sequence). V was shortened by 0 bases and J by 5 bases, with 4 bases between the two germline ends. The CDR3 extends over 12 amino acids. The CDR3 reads CASSQESETQYF. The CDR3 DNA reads TGTGCCAGCAGCCAAGAATCGGAGACCCAGTACTTC.

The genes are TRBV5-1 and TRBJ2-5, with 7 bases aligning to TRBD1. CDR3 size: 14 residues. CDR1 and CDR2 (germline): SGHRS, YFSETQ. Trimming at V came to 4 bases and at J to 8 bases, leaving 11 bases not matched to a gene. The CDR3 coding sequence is TGCGCCAGCAGCCTGGACAGGCCCCCCGACACCCAGTACTTC. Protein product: CASSLDRPPDTQYF.

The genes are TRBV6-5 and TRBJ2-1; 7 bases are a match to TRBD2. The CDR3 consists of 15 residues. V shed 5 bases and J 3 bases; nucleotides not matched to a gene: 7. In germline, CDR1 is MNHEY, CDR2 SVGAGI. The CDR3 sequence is CASSPDGRNYNEQFF. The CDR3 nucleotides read TGTGCCAGCAGTCCCGACGGGAGGAACTACAATGAGCAGTTCTTC.

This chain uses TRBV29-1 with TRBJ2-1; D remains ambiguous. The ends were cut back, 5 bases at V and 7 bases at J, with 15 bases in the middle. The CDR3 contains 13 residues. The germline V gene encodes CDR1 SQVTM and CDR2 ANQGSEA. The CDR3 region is CSVTPGWYNEQFF. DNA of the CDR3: TGCAGCGTTACCCCGGGCTGGTATAATGAGCAGTTCTTC.

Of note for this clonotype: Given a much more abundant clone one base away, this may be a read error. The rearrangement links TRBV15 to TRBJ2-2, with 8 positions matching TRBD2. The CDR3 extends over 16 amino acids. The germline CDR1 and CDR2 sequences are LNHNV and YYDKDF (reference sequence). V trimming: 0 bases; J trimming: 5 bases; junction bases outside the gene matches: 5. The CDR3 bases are TGTGCCACCAGCAGAGATGCGGGGGGTGAGACCGGGGAGCTGTTTTTT. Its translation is CATSRDAGGETGELFF.

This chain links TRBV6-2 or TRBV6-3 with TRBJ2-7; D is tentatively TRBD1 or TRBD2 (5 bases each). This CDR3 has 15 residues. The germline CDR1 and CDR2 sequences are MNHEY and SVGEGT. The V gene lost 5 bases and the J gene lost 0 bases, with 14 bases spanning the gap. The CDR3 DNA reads TGTGCCAGCAGTCCACCCGGGACGGTCTCCTACGAGCAGTACTTC. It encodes CASSPPGTVSYEQYF.

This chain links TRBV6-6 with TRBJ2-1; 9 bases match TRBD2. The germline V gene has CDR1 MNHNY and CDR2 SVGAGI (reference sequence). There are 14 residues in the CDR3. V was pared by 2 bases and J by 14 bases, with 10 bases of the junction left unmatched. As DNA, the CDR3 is TGTGCCAGCAGTTACGGAGTAGCGGGAGTATTGGAGTTCTTC. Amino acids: CASSYGVAGVLEFF.

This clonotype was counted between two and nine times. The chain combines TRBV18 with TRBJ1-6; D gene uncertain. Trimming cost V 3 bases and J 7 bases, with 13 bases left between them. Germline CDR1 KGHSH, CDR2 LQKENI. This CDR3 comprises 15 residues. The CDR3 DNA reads TGTGCCAGCTCACCTCTAGGGCCGCCGAATTCACCCCTCCACTTT. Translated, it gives CASSPLGPPNSPLHF.

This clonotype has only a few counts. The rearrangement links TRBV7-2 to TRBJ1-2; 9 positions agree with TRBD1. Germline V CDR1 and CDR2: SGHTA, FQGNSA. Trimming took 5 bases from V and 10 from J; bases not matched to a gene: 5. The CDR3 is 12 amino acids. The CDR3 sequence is CASSPGQGPYTF. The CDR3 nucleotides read TGTGCCAGCAGCCCCGGACAGGGGCCCTACACCTTC. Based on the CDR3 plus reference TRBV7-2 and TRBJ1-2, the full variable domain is GAGVSQSPSNKVTEKGKDVELRCDPISGHTALYWYRQSLGQGLEFLIYFQGNSAPDKSGLPSDRFSAERTGGSVSTLTIQRTQQEDSAVYLCASSPGQGPYTFGSGTRLTVV.

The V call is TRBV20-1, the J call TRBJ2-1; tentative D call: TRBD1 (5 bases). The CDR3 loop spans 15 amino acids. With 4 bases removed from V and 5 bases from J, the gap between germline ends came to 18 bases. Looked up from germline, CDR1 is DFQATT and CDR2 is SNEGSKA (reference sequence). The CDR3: CSAKVDRVKDNEQFF. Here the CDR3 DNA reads TGCAGTGCTAAAGTCGACAGAGTGAAGGACAATGAGCAGTTCTTC.

The chain's CDR3 is CASNRDQETQYF. CDR3 DNA sequence: TGTGCCAGCAACCGGGACCAAGAGACCCAGTACTTC. V is TRBV11-2 and J is TRBJ2-5; the D is unclear. V dropped 7 bases and J dropped 0 bases, with 6 bases sitting between them. This CDR3 has 12 residues. Looked up from germline, CDR1 is SGHAT and CDR2 is FQNNGV. The full variable domain, rest sourced from reference TRBV11-2 and TRBJ2-5, is EAGVAQSPRYKIIEKRQSVAFWCNPISGHATLYWYQQILGQGPKLLIQFQNNGVVDDSQLPKDRFSAERLKGVDSTLKIQPAKLEDSAVYLCASNRDQETQYFGPGTRLLVL.

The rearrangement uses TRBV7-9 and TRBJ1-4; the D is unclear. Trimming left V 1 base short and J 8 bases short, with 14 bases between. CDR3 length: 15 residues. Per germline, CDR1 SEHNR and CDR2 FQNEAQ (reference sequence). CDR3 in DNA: TGTGCCAGCAGCTTAGTAGAGGGCGGTATAGAAAAACTGTTTTTT. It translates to CASSLVEGGIEKLFF.

CDR3 sequence reads: CASSLGLNSYNSPLHF. The CDR3, as DNA: TGTGCCAGCAGCTTAGGGTTGAACTCCTATAATTCACCCCTCCACTTT. The chain carries TRBV7-2 and TRBJ1-6; D is unclear. The germline gives CDR1 SGHTA, CDR2 FQGNSA. V dropped 1 base and J dropped 0 bases, with 7 bases sitting between them. The CDR3 covers 16 residues.

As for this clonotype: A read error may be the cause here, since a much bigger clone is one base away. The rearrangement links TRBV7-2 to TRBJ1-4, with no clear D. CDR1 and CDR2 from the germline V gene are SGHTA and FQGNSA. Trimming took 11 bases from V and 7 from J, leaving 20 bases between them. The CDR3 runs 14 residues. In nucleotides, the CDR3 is TGTGCCCCCGCCCCAACGGACTCTATTGAAAAACTGTTTTTT. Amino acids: CAPAPTDSIEKLFF.